These 23 T cell receptor beta chains were all obtained from the same sample, sequenced in a study of long-term antiretroviral therapy in people with HIV. An immunoSEQ assay, version v3.0, was performed at survey level. Only in-frame clones appear in the TCRdb table, and some are missing; sequencing was by immunoSEQ multiplex PCR. The table lists 25,000 to 35,000 clones, approximately 78% of them singletons, with 12% to 15% in the top ten. Sequencing was performed on unsorted PBMCs, taken 2.9 years after starting antiretroviral therapy. Receptors originate from a man in his fifties or sixties with HIV.

In this sample, this clone turned up once. In DNA, the CDR3 is TGTGCCAGCAGTCGGGACTACCTCACCGGGGAGCTGTTTTTT. Translated, it gives CASSRDYLTGELFF. This chain links TRBV7-6 with TRBJ2-2, with 7 nucleotides matching TRBD2. The germline V gene has CDR1 SGHVS and CDR2 FNYEAQ. The CDR3 sequence is 14 residues long. V lost 6 bases to trimming and J lost 4 bases; unmatched junction nucleotides: 5.

The chain's CDR3 is CASRKQGTTEAFF. Here the CDR3 DNA reads TGTGCCAGCAGAAAACAGGGGACCACTGAAGCTTTCTTT. This chain joins TRBV6-5 and TRBJ1-1; 7 positions agree with TRBD1. The CDR3 runs 13 residues. CDR1 and CDR2 from the germline V gene are MNHEY and SVGAGI. With 6 bases clipped from V and 4 bases from J, the junction kept 5 bases outside the gene matches.

The genes are TRBV7-8 and TRBJ1-5; TRBD1 matches 7 bases. The CDR3 spans 16 residues. With 1 base clipped from V and 5 bases from J, the junction kept 8 bases outside the gene matches. In germline, CDR1 is SGHVS, CDR2 FQNEAQ. CDR3: CASSLGTQGVYQPQHF. The CDR3 DNA is TGTGCCAGCAGCTTAGGAACCCAGGGGGTGTATCAGCCCCAGCATTTT.

The chain carries TRBV6-6 and TRBJ2-3, with 9 bases that match TRBD1. Trimming removed 10 bases from V and 5 bases from J; junction bases left unmatched: 7. The germline V gene has CDR1 MNHNY and CDR2 SVGAGI (reference sequence). The CDR3 loop spans 13 amino acids. The CDR3 reads CAIGGTGKDTQYF. The CDR3 DNA is TGTGCCATCGGTGGGACAGGGAAAGATACGCAGTATTTT.

This clone has only a few counts. The chain links TRBV6-6 to TRBJ2-7, with TRBD1 identical over 7 bases. With V trimmed by 5 bases and J by 6 bases, 7 bases remained unmatched. The V gene's germline CDR1 is MNHNY and CDR2 SVGAGI (reference sequence). This CDR3 is 13 amino acids long. The CDR3 coding sequence is TGTGCCAGCAGTCATTCGACAGGGCGCGAGCAGTACTTC. Translating it yields CASSHSTGREQYF.

The chain combines TRBV11-2 with TRBJ2-3; D possibly corresponds to TRBD2 (5 bases). Germline V gives CDR1 SGHAT, CDR2 FQNNGV. The V end lost 2 bases, the J end lost 6 bases, and 27 bases lay between the germline ends. CDR3 length equals 19 residues. The CDR3 sequence is CASSLLTNLLVHVRDTQYF. For the CDR3, the DNA is TGTGCCAGCAGCTTATTGACAAATCTACTAGTGCACGTGAGGGATACGCAGTATTTT.

V gene TRBV9 combines with J gene TRBJ1-1; D not certain. Germline assignment: CDR1 SGDLS and CDR2 YYNGEE. The CDR3 spans 13 residues. V was pared by 4 bases and J by 1 base, with 8 bases between. CDR3 protein: CASSTGPNTEAFF. As DNA, the CDR3 is TGTGCCAGCAGCACCGGACCGAACACTGAAGCTTTCTTT.

This clone was counted a few times. The rearrangement uses TRBV11-2 and TRBJ2-3; 8 bases align to TRBD2. The CDR3 sequence is 15 residues long. CDR1 is SGHAT and CDR2 is FQNNGV in the germline V gene. Trimming at V came to 7 bases and at J to 2 bases, leaving 8 bases not matched to a gene. The DNA for the CDR3 is TGTGCCAGCATCGACGCGGGGGGAACCACAGATACGCAGTATTTT. It translates to CASIDAGGTTDTQYF.

V usage is TRBV7-8 and J usage is TRBJ1-1; D is undetermined. The germline V and J ends were trimmed by 3 bases and 1 base, with 3 bases remaining between them. Germline loops: CDR1 SGHVS, CDR2 FQNEAQ. This CDR3 has 12 residues. The CDR3 here is CASSFPNTEAFF. DNA for the CDR3: TGTGCCAGCAGCTTCCCGAACACTGAAGCTTTCTTT.

CDR3 residues: CASSRQGMNTEAFF. CDR3 nucleotides: TGCGCCAGCAGCCGACAGGGGATGAACACTGAAGCTTTCTTT. V and J are TRBV4-1 and TRBJ1-1; 8 bases agree with TRBD1. This CDR3 is 14 amino acids long. Losses at the gene ends were 4 bases for V and 0 bases for J; bases not matched to a gene: 1. Germline V gene lookup returns CDR1 MGHRA and CDR2 YSYEKL.

This chain links TRBV28 with TRBJ2-7; D is uncertain. V lost 4 bases and J 3 bases, leaving 4 bases between the germline ends. The CDR3 runs 11 residues. The germline V gene has CDR1 MDHEN and CDR2 SYDVKM. This CDR3 reads CASSWGYEQYF. The CDR3 region has the DNA TGTGCCAGCAGTTGGGGCTACGAGCAGTACTTC.

The chain uses TRBV7-2 and TRBJ1-1, with D tentatively TRBD1 (5 bases). The V and J ends lost 3 bases and 1 base respectively, with 9 bases between them. The CDR3 consists of 14 residues. The germline gives CDR1 SGHTA, CDR2 FQGNSA. In DNA, the CDR3 is TGTGCCAGCAGCTTGGGACTTGAGAACACTGAAGCTTTCTTT. Protein product: CASSLGLENTEAFF.

The table lists this clone with a few counts. The chain links TRBV29-1 to TRBJ1-2; D gene unclear. CDR3 size: 15 residues. Germline CDR1 reads SQVTM; CDR2 reads ANQGSEA. V lost 0 bases and J lost 0, with 11 bases in between. The DNA for the CDR3 is TGCAGCGTTGAAGATCCCAGCTCGCCTAACTATGGCTACACCTTC. As protein: CSVEDPSSPNYGYTF.

The rearrangement uses TRBV11-2 and TRBJ2-3, with 8 bases that match TRBD2. The CDR3 has 12 residues. With V trimmed by 6 bases and J by 7 bases, 3 bases remained unmatched. Germline lookup yields CDR1 SGHAT and CDR2 FQNNGV. The CDR3 here is CASSSGDYTQYF. CDR3 coding DNA: TGTGCCAGCAGTAGCGGGGATTATACGCAGTATTTT.

This chain joins TRBV9 and TRBJ2-7; 9 bases fit TRBD1. Trimming cost V 0 bases and J 2 bases; bases outside gene matches: 0. The CDR3 extends over 14 amino acids. The germline V gene encodes CDR1 SGDLS and CDR2 YYNGEE. The CDR3 region is CASSVGTGAYEQYF. CDR3 nucleotide sequence: TGTGCCAGCAGCGTAGGGACAGGGGCCTACGAGCAGTACTTC.

This clone has only a few counts. This rearrangement joins TRBV19 to TRBJ1-5; TRBD1 might be the D (6 bases). The V end lost 1 base, the J end lost 9 bases, and 19 bases lay between the germline ends. The CDR3 consists of 16 residues. CDR1 and CDR2 (germline): LNHDA, SQIVND (reference sequence). CDR3 nucleotides: TGTGCCAGTAGTATAGGGACATCGGGGGCTTATCCGCCCCAGCATTTT. Translating it yields CASSIGTSGAYPPQHF.

The genes are TRBV4-1 and TRBJ2-3, with D possibly matching TRBD2 (6 bases). Germline V CDR1 and CDR2: MGHRA, YSYEKL. With 3 bases removed from V and 6 bases from J, the gap between germline ends came to 16 bases. The CDR3 length is 15 residues. The CDR3 sequence is CASSQAWAGRDTQYF. CDR3 nucleotides: TGCGCCAGCAGCCAGGCCTGGGCGGGGAGGGATACGCAGTATTTT.

The chain uses TRBV7-9 and TRBJ1-3; 7 nucleotides align to TRBD1. The CDR3 runs 17 residues. The V and J ends lost 7 bases and 3 bases, in that order; junction bases with no gene match: 15. Germline V gives CDR1 SEHNR, CDR2 FQNEAQ (reference sequence). Here the CDR3 reads CASTHPGSGGGGNTIYF. The CDR3 nucleotides are TGTGCCAGCACCCACCCCGGCTCAGGGGGAGGTGGAAACACCATATATTTT. The full variable domain, completed using reference TRBV7-9 and TRBJ1-3, is DTGVSQNPRHKITKRGQNVTFRCDPISEHNRLYWYRQTLGQGPEFLTYFQNEAQLEKSRLLSDRFSAERPKGSFSTLEIQRTEQGDSAMYLCASTHPGSGGGGNTIYFGEGSWLTVV.

This clone came up a few times. This chain uses TRBV28 with TRBJ1-2; TRBD1 matches at 7 bases. Germline V gene sequence: CDR1 MDHEN, CDR2 SYDVKM. The CDR3 spans 15 residues. Unmatched junction bases numbered 16, after V lost 8 bases and J lost 7 bases. The CDR3 spells CASDGEGALSAGYTF. CDR3 DNA: TGTGCCAGCGACGGAGAGGGGGCGTTATCCGCTGGCTACACCTTC.

This clone was seen only a few times. The rearrangement uses TRBV7-2 and TRBJ2-7, with 7 positions matching TRBD1. With V trimmed by 5 bases and J by 6 bases, 16 bases remained unmatched. The CDR3 runs 16 residues. The germline CDR1 and CDR2 sequences are SGHTA and FQGNSA. CDR3 DNA sequence: TGTGCCAGCAGCCTGGGGCTGGACAGTTACAGGGGCGAGCAGTACTTC. It is translated as CASSLGLDSYRGEQYF.

The chain couples TRBV6-1 to TRBJ2-1, with 9 positions matching TRBD2. Germline assignment: CDR1 MNHNS and CDR2 SASEGT. The CDR3 length is 16 residues. After removal of 2 bases from V and 5 bases from J, the junction contained 7 bases not matched to a gene. The CDR3 sequence: CASSEMGSGGHNEQFF. CDR3 in DNA: TGTGCCAGCAGTGAAATGGGAAGCGGGGGGCACAATGAGCAGTTCTTC.

The chain couples TRBV9 to TRBJ2-1, with a tentative D call TRBD2 (5 bases). The CDR3 contains 15 residues. Trimming took off 4 bases at V and 0 bases at J, with 11 bases between the two ends. Germline V gene lookup returns CDR1 SGDLS and CDR2 YYNGEE. In nucleotides, the CDR3 is TGTGCCAGCAGCCAGGACTCTAGCTCCTACAATGAGCAGTTCTTC. Translating it yields CASSQDSSSYNEQFF.

This clone was seen a handful of times. The chain is built from TRBV19 and TRBJ1-2, with D possibly matching TRBD1 (6 bases). Germline-derived CDR1 and CDR2 are LNHDA and SQIVND (reference sequence). This CDR3 is built from 15 residues. The V end was cut by 1 base, the J end by 7 bases, with 16 bases between. CDR3 residues: CASSIGTAATSGYTF. DNA for the CDR3: TGTGCCAGTAGTATAGGGACAGCCGCCACTAGTGGCTACACCTTC.